The clone carrying this T cell receptor (beta chain) was recorded once. This entry belongs to a study of neurological immune-mediated disorders. TCRdb reprocessed the 5' RACE reads with MiXCR, giving one entry per CDR3 protein. The data hold some 54,000 distinct CDR3 sequences, with roughly 10% observed a single time. Germline loops: CDR1 SQVTM, CDR2 ANQGSEA. This CDR3 spans 12 amino acids. V lost 6 bases and J 4 bases, leaving 9 bases between the germline ends. This sample's time point: longitudinal time-point 1 (baseline). The chain joins TRBV29-1 to TRBJ2-2; TRBD1 is a possible D gene (5 bases). This sequence was found in a male donor with HTLV-1-associated myelopathy (HAM/TSP). Sequencing used PBMCs. This CDR3 is CSVGHTTGELFF. The DNA for the CDR3 is TGCAGCGTCGGACATACCACCGGGGAGCTGTTTTTT.